The 32 T cell receptor beta chains presented below share a single source sample, sequenced in a study of cytomegalovirus exposure and HLA in healthy donors. Vbeta (60) and Jbeta (13) primers were used in the PCR. Some clones are missing from TCRdb's copy, which holds only in-frame ones; the method was immunoSEQ multiplex PCR. The sample lists 150,000 to 200,000 clones; 65% to 85% were seen once. The specimen was PBMCs. These receptors all stem from a man aged 50-60 years in good health and CMV-seronegative.

The chain employs TRBV4-3 and TRBJ2-2, with D maybe TRBD1 (5 bases). In germline, CDR1 is LGHNA, CDR2 YSLEER. The CDR3 extends over 14 amino acids. The ends were cut back, 10 bases at V and 1 base at J, with 13 bases in the middle. The CDR3 DNA is TGCGCCACCCGAAAGGGGAAGAACACCGGGGAGCTGTTTTTT. Translating gives CATRKGKNTGELFF.

The chain recombines TRBV7-8 with TRBJ1-2; D remains ambiguous. CDR1 SGHVS and CDR2 FQNEAQ come from the germline V gene. V was shortened by 8 bases and J by 4 bases, with 17 bases between the two germline ends. The CDR3 is 14 residues long. DNA for the CDR3: TGTGCCAGCCGTCAACCTTCCTCCGGCTATGGCTACACCTTC. Translated: CASRQPSSGYGYTF.

The chain combines TRBV7-2 with TRBJ2-2; D is uncertain. The V and J ends lost 0 bases and 1 base respectively, with 9 bases between them. The CDR3 length is 16 residues. The germline V gene encodes CDR1 SGHTA and CDR2 FQGNSA. The CDR3 DNA follows: TGTGCCAGCAGCTTAGCGTGGCAGGTGAACACCGGGGAGCTGTTTTTT. It translates to CASSLAWQVNTGELFF.

The chain couples TRBV2 to TRBJ2-5, with 14 bases lining up with TRBD2. Per germline, CDR1 SNHLY and CDR2 FYNNEI. Trimming took 5 bases from V and 5 from J; bases not matched to a gene: 7. The CDR3 length is 16 residues. The CDR3: CASSSGLAGGMETQYF. CDR3 nucleotides: TGTGCCAGCAGTTCCGGACTAGCGGGGGGAATGGAGACCCAGTACTTC.

This chain uses TRBV11-3 with TRBJ2-5; D not certain. Germline assignment: CDR1 SGHNT and CDR2 YENEEA. The CDR3 loop spans 13 amino acids. V was cut by 3 bases and J by 2 bases, with 7 bases left in between. DNA for the CDR3: TGTGCCAGCAGCTTTTCGGTTCAAGAGACCCAGTACTTC. Protein product: CASSFSVQETQYF.

V usage is TRBV9 and J usage is TRBJ2-2, with 7 bases that match TRBD2. Germline CDR1 and CDR2: SGDLS and YYNGEE. The CDR3 is made up of 17 amino acids. The V gene end was trimmed by 3 bases and the J gene end by 3 bases; junction bases not matched to a gene: 11. The CDR3 sequence is CASSAEGRGTYTGELFF. Here the CDR3 DNA reads TGTGCCAGCAGCGCCGAGGGGCGGGGGACTTACACCGGGGAGCTGTTTTTT.

This clone was seen once. The chain uses TRBV9 and TRBJ2-3, with TRBD1 matching 8 bases. Germline CDR1 SGDLS, CDR2 YYNGEE. After removal of 4 bases from V and 4 bases from J, the junction contained 8 bases not matched to a gene. The CDR3 is 15 amino acids. CDR3 loop: CASSPSGGLPDTQYF. In DNA form, the CDR3 reads TGTGCCAGCAGCCCGTCAGGGGGCTTGCCAGATACGCAGTATTTT.

The chain recombines TRBV4-1 with TRBJ2-7; a weak D match, TRBD2 (5 bases). V lost 4 bases, J lost 3 bases, and 16 bases lay in between. Germline CDR1 reads MGHRA; CDR2 reads YSYEKL. The CDR3 length is 15 residues. The chain's CDR3 is CASSRSTGNYYEQYF. The DNA for the CDR3 is TGCGCCAGCAGCCGGTCGACGGGAAACTACTACGAGCAGTACTTC.

The genes are TRBV14 and TRBJ1-2; D not certain. Germline V gene sequence: CDR1 SGHDN, CDR2 FVKESK. The CDR3 contains 18 residues. With 4 bases removed from V and 2 bases from J, the gap between germline ends came to 23 bases. The CDR3 DNA reads TGTGCCAGCAGCCGTACCCCTGTCCCTGGCAGGCTGAACTATGGCTACACCTTC. Its protein product is CASSRTPVPGRLNYGYTF.

This clone was seen more than once but under ten times. The J gene is TRBJ2-7, the V gene TRBV27; 9 bases are shared with TRBD1. CDR3 length equals 14 residues. Germline lookup yields CDR1 MNHEY and CDR2 SMNVEV (reference sequence). Trimming removed 6 bases from V and 5 bases from J; junction bases left unmatched: 8. Here the CDR3 reads CASSTGTGFHEQYF. The DNA for the CDR3 is TGTGCCAGCAGCACCGGGACAGGGTTCCACGAGCAGTACTTC.

The rearrangement joins TRBV6-5 to TRBJ2-5, with D uncertain. Per germline, CDR1 MNHEY and CDR2 SVGAGI. The V end was cut by 8 bases, the J end by 2 bases, with 18 bases between. This CDR3 contains 15 residues. The CDR3 DNA follows: TGTGCCAGCCGCGGCGATCTGCTATCTCAAGAGACCCAGTACTTC. Encoded protein: CASRGDLLSQETQYF.

The chain employs TRBV6-4 and TRBJ1-6; D is perhaps TRBD1 (6 bases). V was clipped by 0 bases and J by 7 bases, with 13 bases between them. Germline CDR1 reads MRHNA; CDR2 reads SNTAGT. This CDR3 spans 16 amino acids. Here the CDR3 reads CASSDSGRGYNSPLHF. CDR3 nucleotides: TGTGCCAGCAGTGACTCGGGCAGGGGATACAATTCACCCCTCCACTTT.

This clone appeared once. The chain couples TRBV5-8 to TRBJ2-3; D unresolved. The CDR3 sequence is 11 residues long. From germline, CDR1 is SGHTS and CDR2 YDEGEE. V gave up 1 base and J gave up 6 bases, with 3 bases separating them. The CDR3 coding sequence is TGTGCCAGCAGCTTGCTCGATACGCAGTATTTT. It yields the protein CASSLLDTQYF.

This chain connects TRBV7-2 to TRBJ2-7; a weak D match, TRBD1 (6 bases). CDR3 length equals 15 residues. Deletions cut 5 bases from V and 2 bases from J, with 16 bases between. Germline V lookup: CDR1 SGHTA, CDR2 FQGNSA. The CDR3 DNA reads TGTGCCAGCAGCCCCCCGGACAGTCCGACCTACGAGCAGTACTTC. It translates to CASSPPDSPTYEQYF.

A word on this clone: Other DNA sequences from this sample encode an identical CDR3 as well. The V gene is TRBV18, the J gene TRBJ2-7, with 10 bases fitting TRBD1. The V segment lost 6 bases and the J segment 0 bases; nucleotides outside the gene matches: 5. Germline V gene data show CDR1 as KGHSH and CDR2 as LQKENI. This CDR3 has 15 amino acids. The CDR3 sequence is CASSLGTGVSYEQYF. The CDR3 coding sequence is TGTGCCAGCTCCCTCGGGACAGGGGTCTCCTACGAGCAGTACTTC.

CDR3 DNA: TGTGCCAGCGGGGGGAAGGGGCGCTCCTCGGGTTCACCCCTCCACTTT. It translates to CASGGKGRSSGSPLHF. The rearrangement uses TRBV27 and TRBJ1-6; a weak D match, TRBD1 (5 bases). Germline CDR1 and CDR2: MNHEY and SMNVEV (reference sequence). The CDR3 is 16 residues long. Trimming took 8 bases from V and 9 from J, leaving 23 bases between them.

This chain links TRBV5-1 with TRBJ1-5; D is possibly TRBD1 (5 bases). The CDR3 length is 14 residues. The V end was cut by 0 bases, the J end by 5 bases, with 9 bases between. Germline V CDR1 and CDR2: SGHRS, YFSETQ. DNA of the CDR3: TGCGCCAGCAGCTTGGCCGCGGGGGATCAGCCCCAGCATTTT. Its translation is CASSLAAGDQPQHF.

The sample holds a few counts of this clone. The rearrangement joins TRBV6-1 to TRBJ2-2, with D possibly being TRBD2 (7 bases). This CDR3 contains 16 residues. V lost 3 bases to trimming and J lost 6 bases, with 17 bases between them. Germline loops: CDR1 MNHNS, CDR2 SASEGT. CDR3 region: CASSEGGGASSGELFF. The CDR3 DNA is TGTGCCAGCAGTGAGGGTGGGGGGGCGAGTTCCGGGGAGCTGTTTTTT.

This chain uses TRBV14 with TRBJ2-5; TRBD1 aligns across 8 bases. CDR3 length equals 16 residues. Germline-derived CDR1 and CDR2 are SGHDN and FVKESK. Trimming cost V 1 base and J 1 base; bases outside gene matches: 5. The CDR3 sequence is CASSQANRGSQETQYF. In DNA form, the CDR3 reads TGTGCCAGCAGCCAAGCCAACAGGGGGAGCCAAGAGACCCAGTACTTC.

Comments on this clone: Different DNA sequences within this sample yield the same CDR3. The chain combines TRBV9 with TRBJ2-6, with D possibly being TRBD2 (5 bases). V was trimmed by 3 bases and J by 4 bases, leaving 11 bases between them. CDR1 SGDLS and CDR2 YYNGEE come from the germline V gene. The CDR3 contains 15 residues. CDR3 in DNA: TGTGCCAGCAGCGCAAGAGGGTCCGGGGCCAACGTCCTGACTTTC. Protein product: CASSARGSGANVLTF.

A word on this clone: The germline gene is not matched at one end of the junction; a read error may be the cause. The J gene is TRBJ2-5, the V gene TRBV7-7, with 8 nucleotides matching TRBD2. Looked up from germline, CDR1 is SSHAT and CDR2 is FNYEAQ (reference sequence). The CDR3 is 16 amino acids. The CDR3: CASSLRAGGLSETQYF. For the CDR3, the DNA is TGTGCTAGCAGCCTCCGGGCGGGGGGCCTTAGTGAGACCCAGTACTTC.

This clone showed up just a few times. The chain links TRBV10-1 to TRBJ2-3, with D perhaps TRBD1 (5 bases). Trimming pared 6 bases from V and 5 bases from J, leaving 12 bases between. The CDR3 totals 13 residues. Germline V CDR1 and CDR2: WNHNN, SYGVQD (reference sequence). CDR3 sequence (DNA): TGCGCCAGCAGGGGGAATACAGGAGATACGCAGTATTTT. It encodes CASRGNTGDTQYF.

The chain has TRBV6-5 and TRBJ1-2; TRBD1 matches at 7 bases. CDR3 size: 13 residues. The junction had 11 bases not matched to a gene; V was cut back by 6 bases and J by 10 bases. Germline CDR1 is MNHEY and CDR2 is SVGAGI. Written as DNA, the CDR3 is TGTGCCAGCAGGGGTACAGGGGAGGACGACTACACCTTC. This codes for CASRGTGEDDYTF.

The V gene is TRBV10-2, the J gene TRBJ1-2; tentative D call: TRBD1 (5 bases). CDR1 is WSHSY, CDR2 SAAADI, per germline. V was pared by 3 bases and J by 7 bases, with 12 bases between. The CDR3 totals 13 residues. The CDR3 nucleotides read TGCGCCAGCAGTGATCCAGGGTCCCGTGGCTACACCTTC. Translation gives CASSDPGSRGYTF.

The J gene is TRBJ1-6, the V gene TRBV27, with D possibly matching TRBD1 (6 bases). CDR1 and CDR2 from the germline V gene are MNHEY and SMNVEV (reference sequence). Deletions cut 5 bases from V and 8 bases from J, with 16 bases between. CDR3 length: 15 amino acids. The CDR3 loop is CASSPHRDKYSPLHF. DNA for the CDR3: TGTGCCAGCAGTCCCCACCGGGACAAGTATTCACCCCTCCACTTT.

This clone has only one observation. The same CDR3 arises from other DNA sequences in this sample as well. The chain combines TRBV7-9 with TRBJ2-3; possible D gene TRBD1, 6 bases. The CDR3 length is 14 residues. V was clipped by 2 bases and J by 3 bases, with 9 bases between them. From germline, CDR1 is SEHNR and CDR2 FQNEAQ (reference sequence). The CDR3 nucleotides read TGTGCCAGCAGCTTACAGGGGTCGACAGATACGCAGTATTTT. Protein: CASSLQGSTDTQYF.

In its sample, this clone was seen a few times. The chain carries TRBV11-3 and TRBJ2-2; D is unresolved. Trimming took 3 bases from V and 8 from J, leaving 7 bases between them. The germline V gene encodes CDR1 SGHNT and CDR2 YENEEA. CDR3 length equals 12 residues. CDR3 DNA sequence: TGTGCCAGCAGCTTGTATTTTGGGGAGCTGTTTTTT. This gives the protein CASSLYFGELFF.

The CDR3 is CASSASSGREWDTQYF. In DNA, the CDR3 is TGCGCCAGCAGCGCCTCTAGCGGGCGGGAGTGGGATACGCAGTATTTT. V usage is TRBV5-1 and J usage is TRBJ2-3; TRBD2 matches 8 bases. The V gene end was trimmed by 4 bases and the J gene end by 6 bases; junction bases not matched to a gene: 13. Per the germline V gene, CDR1 is SGHRS and CDR2 is YFSETQ. CDR3 length equals 16 residues. The full variable domain, rest sourced from reference TRBV5-1 and TRBJ2-3, is KAGVTQTPRYLIKTRGQQVTLSCSPISGHRSVSWYQQTPGQGLQFLFEYFSETQRNKGNFPGRFSGRQFSNSRSEMNVSTLELGDSALYLCASSASSGREWDTQYFGPGTRLTVL.

The chain combines TRBV28 with TRBJ2-7; 9 positions match TRBD1. Germline values: CDR1 MDHEN, CDR2 SYDVKM. This CDR3 has 14 amino acids. Trimming took 10 bases from V and 2 from J; bases not matched to a gene: 9. CDR3 in amino acids: CATAVGQGTYEQYF. The CDR3, as DNA: TGTGCCACTGCAGTTGGACAGGGGACCTACGAGCAGTACTTC.

The chain recombines TRBV5-1 with TRBJ1-6; D is unclear. Trimming pared 4 bases from V and 15 bases from J, leaving 20 bases between. Germline V CDR1 and CDR2: SGHRS, YFSETQ. The CDR3 runs to 14 residues. The DNA of the CDR3 is TGCGCCAGCAGCCCTTTAGTCCGAGAGGAGAACCTCCACTTT. This encodes CASSPLVREENLHF. Combining the CDR3 with reference TRBV5-1 and TRBJ1-6 gives the whole variable domain KAGVTQTPRYLIKTRGQQVTLSCSPISGHRSVSWYQQTPGQGLQFLFEYFSETQRNKGNFPGRFSGRQFSNSRSEMNVSTLELGDSALYLCASSPLVREENLHFGNGTRLTVT.

This clone was detected once. J is TRBJ2-3 and V is TRBV4-3; 8 bases align to TRBD1. V trimming: 5 bases; J trimming: 5 bases; junction bases outside the gene matches: 6. The germline V gene has CDR1 LGHNA and CDR2 YSLEER. The CDR3 is made up of 14 amino acids. CDR3 sequence (DNA): TGCGCCAGCAGCGCCGACAGGGGAATAGATACGCAGTATTTT. Protein product: CASSADRGIDTQYF.

The chain joins TRBV10-3 to TRBJ1-1, with D possibly matching TRBD1 (5 bases). The CDR3 totals 13 residues. Germline V gene lookup returns CDR1 ENHRY and CDR2 SYGVKD. V lost 6 bases to trimming and J lost 1 base, with 9 bases between them. CDR3 residues: CAIRTDTNTEAFF. The CDR3 DNA reads as TGTGCCATCAGAACGGACACGAACACTGAAGCTTTCTTT.